This TCR beta chain was recovered during a study of CD8+ T cells in alopecia areata (dated by TCRdb to the late 2010s). Background for the entire study: The study used high-throughput TCRbeta sequencing to examine T cell clonal expansion in alopecia areata, in both the C3H/HeJ mouse model and human patients. Scalp clonality was compared among normal scalp (n=4), patchy alopecia areata scalp (n=8), and alopecia totalis/universalis scalp (n=8). immunoSEQ multiplex PCR using 35 Vbeta forward primers and 13 Jbeta reverse primers was used to amplify TCRbeta CDR3 regions. RNA was extracted with the PAXgene miRNA kit for fixed scalp, the miRNeasy kit for PBMCs, and the RNeasy kit for mouse skin. On the human side, TCRbeta sequencing was run on scalp tissue and on sorted CD4+ and CD8+ peripheral blood T cells from healthy controls and from alopecia areata patients with either patchy or totalis/universalis disease.

Results the study describes overall, beyond this receptor: Compared with mice, TCR sequences shared between patients were less clear, possibly partly because of HLA diversity across the patient population. Higher clonality and more expanded CD8+ clones were observed in lesional scalp than in normal scalp, particularly in alopecia totalis/universalis, a finding suggestive of antigenic drive. Unlike mouse skin, where gammadelta T cells dominate, normal human skin contains resident alphabeta T cells that get sequenced too, which complicates analysis of the scalp TCR repertoire.

Details on this clone: Its antigen remains undetermined. One base away there is no much larger clone; base qualities are not given.

The CDR3 starts with the cysteine, ends with the phenylalanine, and has 13 residues. Just CDR3 DNA is preserved here, 39 bases in frame from base 1. In the germline V gene, CDR1 corresponds to SNHLY and CDR2 to FYNNEI. Trimming takes 3 bases from V and 2 bases from J, and the germline ends sit 6 bases apart. To prepare the library, the immunoSEQ multiplex PCR assay was applied. For TCR sequencing, RNA was extracted from every sample and reverse transcribed into cDNA to serve as template. SuperScript III was used to make first-strand cDNA, primed with a 2:1 mix of oligo-dT and random hexamers. A synthetic immune receptor repertoire was used to measure amplification bias, and any remaining bias was corrected computationally. In the source study's methods: Raw reads were preprocessed to remove errors, and CDR3 was defined according to IMGT conventions as the region from the conserved cysteine to phenylalanine. Clonality was computed as 1 minus the Shannon entropy, with the entropy normalized by log2 of the number of productive unique TCRs. CD4 or CD8 identity of scalp clones was inferred by cross-referencing scalp TCRbeta sequences with sorted blood CD4 and CD8 repertoires. TCRdb stores this immuneACCESS table with in-frame sequences only. Part of the clones is absent; in the studies checked, under half of the shortfall reflects unresolved V genes, and no reason is known for the rest. V and J calls and clone size are those listed in that table; D and trimming were worked out from the DNA. The sample profile shows about 110,000 clones; roughly 64% of them were found once. In total, the top ten clones hold 20% to 25% of the sample.

PBMCs were isolated by density centrifugation and stained for CD3, CD4 and CD8, and CD4+ and CD8+ T cells were sorted on a FACSAria. Scalp biopsies and blood samples were provided by unaffected controls. Source material: CD8+ T cells sorted from blood. This sequence uses TRBV2 and TRBJ2-3; the D gene is possibly TRBD1, with 5 bases matching. This TCR derives from a human donor in good health. The sequence in DNA is TGTGCCAGCAGTGAGGGGCCCACAGATACGCAGTATTTT. This encodes CASSEGPTDTQYF.